This TCR beta chain was identified in a study of T cell responses to AZD1222 COVID-19 vaccine. Study observations and caveats: Clonal diversity may have been underestimated in mostly white British donors. Spike-specific TCR breadth and depth went up after people got two AZD1222 doses.

Germline CDR1 reads MDHEN; CDR2 reads SYDVKM. Trimming took 4 bases from V and 5 from J, leaving 9 bases between them. The CDR3 has 14 amino acids. This clone occurred a few times. What it binds is unknown. Generated by immunoSEQ multiplex PCR, the TCRdb table keeps only in-frame clones and is missing some. The sample lists about 75,000 clones; 87% were seen once. The receptor was derived from an adult who received the AZD1222 COVID-19 vaccine. Material: peripheral blood, obtained 28 days after the second AZD1222 dose. The J gene is TRBJ1-6, the V gene TRBV28, with D possibly being TRBD1 (5 bases). The CDR3 sequence is CASSYGGNNSPLHF. The CDR3 DNA is TGTGCCAGCAGTTACGGGGGAAATAATTCACCCCTCCACTTT.